The rows below give T cell receptor beta chains drawn from one sample of a study of cytomegalovirus exposure and HLA in healthy donors. Sequencing was performed with immunoSEQ multiplex PCR; in TCRdb, only in-frame clones are kept and a portion is missing. The sample consists of about 120,000 clones, 75% to 90% of them appearing once. Sequencing was carried out using PBMCs. These receptors were collected from a man aged 30 to 39 in good health and CMV-seronegative. Each CDR3 is given with its conserved first and last residue. A D gene is named only where the DNA matches it firmly. Expanded clones get a size class; other rows say once, few or many, or leave the size out.

>.|.|TRBV7-2|TRBJ2-7
TGTGCCAGCAGCATCAGGGTCTCCCACGAGCAGTACTTC
CASSIRVSHEQYF
>.|once|TRBV19|TRBJ1-6
TGTGCCACGAAAGAGGGTTCCTATAATTCACCCCTCCACTTT
CATKEGSYNSPLHF
>.|.|TRBV10-2|TRBJ1-1
TGCGCCAGCACTATGGGGCGGACTGAAGCTTTCTTT
CASTMGRTEAFF
>.|.|TRBV9|TRBJ1-2
TGTGCCAGCAGCGCTTACGGGACAAAAGCCAACTATGGCTACACCTTC
CASSAYGTKANYGYTF
>.|.|TRBV5-1|TRBJ2-7
TGCGCCAGCAGCCCGACGGGAGAAGGGGTCCACGAGCAGTACTTC
CASSPTGEGVHEQYF
>.|few|TRBV4-2|TRBJ2-2
TGTGCCAGCAGCCAGAACACAGGGGACTCCACCGGGGAGCTGTTTTTT
CASSQNTGDSTGELFF
>.|.|TRBV28|TRBJ1-2
TGTGCCAGCAGACCACCCGGCTATGGCTACACCTTC
CASRPPGYGYTF
>.|.|TRBV7-2|TRBJ1-5
TGTGCCAGCAGCCTTCGAGAACAGTTTAATCAGCCCCAGCATTTT
CASSLREQFNQPQHF
>.|.|TRBV5-1|TRBJ1-1
TGCGCCAGCAGCCCGGGCGGAGGGGCGCCGAACACTGAAGCTTTCTTT
CASSPGGGAPNTEAFF
>TRBD1|many|TRBV28|TRBJ1-2
TGTGCCAGCAGTGAAGGACAGGCAGAGGGCTACACCTTC
CASSEGQAEGYTF
>TRBD1|.|TRBV27|TRBJ1-2
TGTGCCAGCAGTTCGGGACAGGGATTTGACTATGGCTACACCTTC
CASSSGQGFDYGYTF
>TRBD1|.|TRBV16|TRBJ1-4
TGTGCCAGCAGCCCCCGGGACAGGGTGGATGAAAAACTGTTTTTT
CASSPRDRVDEKLFF
>.|few|TRBV2|TRBJ2-3
TGTGCCAGCAGTATACAGGGTGGGGATACGCAGTATTTT
CASSIQGGDTQYF
>TRBD1|.|TRBV28|TRBJ1-2
TGTGCCAGCAGTCTCCTCGGACAGGGAGTAATCGGCTACACCTTC
CASSLLGQGVIGYTF
>TRBD2|.|TRBV9|TRBJ2-2
TGTGCCAGCAGCCGTAGCGGGGACACCGGGGAGCTGTTTTTT
CASSRSGDTGELFF
>.|.|TRBV28|TRBJ2-7
TGTGCCAGCAGTCCCGCCCGGTCGGCGGGCGAGCAGTACTTC
CASSPARSAGEQYF
>.|.|TRBV6-5|TRBJ1-1
TGTGCCAGCAGTTACGGTCAGAACCTTGAAGCTTTCTTT
CASSYGQNLEAFF
>TRBD2|.|TRBV2|TRBJ2-2
TGTGCCAGCAGAGGGGGACTAGCGGGGGGGTTCGGGGAGCTGTTTTTT
CASRGGLAGGFGELFF
>.|.|TRBV6-6|TRBJ2-3
TGTGCCAGCAGTTTCCGAGATACGCAGTATTTT
CASSFRDTQYF
>.|once|TRBV6-5|TRBJ2-7
TGTGCCAGCAGTTCTTTACAGGAGTACGAGCAGTACTTC
CASSSLQEYEQYF
>.|.|TRBV6-4|TRBJ1-2
TGTGCCAGCAGGGGGGGAAAGGAAGCGGATGGCTACACTTTC
CASRGGKEADGYTF
>.|.|TRBV28|TRBJ1-6
TGTGCCAGCAGCTTTGGCCCATACCCAGATTCACCCCTCCACTTT
CASSFGPYPDSPLHF
>.|.|TRBV5-5|TRBJ2-3
TGTGCCAGCCTCAGGGCTGGCGCAGATACGCAGTATTTT
CASLRAGADTQYF
>TRBD1|few|TRBV28|TRBJ2-5
TGTGCCAGCAGTATCAAACAGGGGTACCAAGAGACCCAGTACTTC
CASSIKQGYQETQYF
>.|.|TRBV10-3|TRBJ1-3
TGTGCCATCAGTGAAGAGGGAACCATATATTTT
CAISEEGTIYF
>.|.|TRBV10-3|TRBJ1-4
TGTGTGGGGGGAACTAATGAAAAACTGTTTTTT
CVGGTNEKLFF
>.|.|TRBV7-2|TRBJ1-2
TGTGCCAGCAGCTTGGACGGGACTTATGGCTACACCTTC
CASSLDGTYGYTF
>TRBD1|.|TRBV19|TRBJ1-2
TGTGCCAGTAGGAACGGAGCCGGGACAGGGACGATTGACTATGGCTACACCTTC
CASRNGAGTGTIDYGYTF
>.|.|TRBV2|TRBJ2-3
TGTGCCAGCAGTGAGGACTTTAGCGCAGATACGCAGTATTTT
CASSEDFSADTQYF
>.|.|TRBV30|TRBJ1-6
TGTGCCTGGATGGGGGAAGGGGGAACTGGAACCTATAATTCACCCCTCCACTTT
CAWMGEGGTGTYNSPLHF
>TRBD2|few|TRBV10-3|TRBJ2-2
TGTGCCATCAGTGAGTCTAAGGCTAGCGGCCTTACCGGGGAGCTGTTTTTT
CAISESKASGLTGELFF
>.|.|TRBV7-2|TRBJ2-3
TGTGCCAGCAGGGCGACTCGCACAGATACGCAGTATTTT
CASRATRTDTQYF
>TRBD1|.|TRBV5-1|TRBJ1-2
TGCGCCAGCAGCTTAGCCCCGGGACAGGCCTTTAACTATGGCTACACCTTC
CASSLAPGQAFNYGYTF
>.|.|TRBV28|TRBJ2-4
TGTGCCAGCAGCCTAGGGGTGGCCAAAAACATTCAGTACTTC
CASSLGVAKNIQYF
>.|.|TRBV28|TRBJ1-2
TGTGCCAGCAGTCCCATTACGGGGGGGGACATCTATGGCTACACCTTC
CASSPITGGDIYGYTF
>TRBD1|.|TRBV5-1|TRBJ1-1
TGCGCCAGCAGTGATCCGGGACAGGGAGGAACTGAAGCTTTCTTT
CASSDPGQGGTEAFF
>.|.|TRBV4-1|TRBJ2-5
TGCGCCAGCAGCCAAGCACCCACTAGTTCAGGAGAGGCCCAGTACTTC
CASSQAPTSSGEAQYF
>.|.|TRBV19|TRBJ1-6
TGTGCCAGTAGTACACGGGGACTGTCTAATTCACCCCTCCACTTT
CASSTRGLSNSPLHF
>.|.|TRBV5-1|TRBJ2-7
TGCGCCAGCACCCCGGCCCAAGGGAGGGAGCAGTACTTC
CASTPAQGREQYF
>.|.|TRBV6-1|TRBJ2-5
TGTGCCAGCAGGGCGGTCCAGACCCAGTACTTC
CASRAVQTQYF
>TRBD2|.|TRBV7-8|TRBJ2-1
TGTGCCAGCAGCTCTTCCGGGACTAGCAAAAATGAGCAGTTCTTC
CASSSSGTSKNEQFF
>.|.|TRBV6-5|TRBJ2-5
TGTGCCAGCAAGGCCATTTGGGGGGATCAAGAGACCCAGTACTTC
CASKAIWGDQETQYF
>TRBD1|.|TRBV6-1|TRBJ1-2
TGTGCCAGCAGCCCCTCGGGGACAGTCTATGGCTACACCTTC
CASSPSGTVYGYTF
>TRBD2|.|TRBV5-8|TRBJ2-1
TGTGCCAGCAGCCTAGAACAGGGACTAGCGGGGGGGCCGAGGAATGAGCAGTTCTTC
CASSLEQGLAGGPRNEQFF
>.|.|TRBV2|TRBJ1-2
TGTGCCAGCAGTGAAATAATGCGGGTTGCGAGTGGCTACACCTTC
CASSEIMRVASGYTF
>TRBD2|few|TRBV11-2|TRBJ2-5
TGTGCCAGCAGCTTAGGAGCGGGGGTCCAAGAGACCCAGTACTTC
CASSLGAGVQETQYF
>.|.|TRBV6-1|TRBJ2-7
TGTGCCAGCTCTGGCCAGCGGGTTTCCTACGAGCAGTACTTC
CASSGQRVSYEQYF
>.|.|TRBV27|TRBJ2-7
TGTGCCAGCAGTTTATCTCAGGTTCCCTACGAGCAGTACTTC
CASSLSQVPYEQYF
>TRBD1|.|TRBV15|TRBJ1-2
TGTGCCACCAGCAGAGGCCGGGACAGCAACCTTAACTATGGCTACACCTTC
CATSRGRDSNLNYGYTF
>.|.|TRBV2|TRBJ2-7
TGTGCCAGCAGTGAAATCGGCGGAGGGGTAGGGGAGCAGTACTTC
CASSEIGGGVGEQYF
>.|few|TRBV5-1|TRBJ1-6
TGCGCCAGCAGCTTGGACCTCAGGGGTAGTTCACCCCTCCACTTT
CASSLDLRGSSPLHF
>.|.|TRBV9|TRBJ2-7
TGTGCCAGCAGCGTAGCTCTGGGGGCTGAGCAGTACTTC
CASSVALGAEQYF
>.|.|TRBV28|TRBJ1-3
TGTGCCAGCAGTCTGTCCTCGGGACTGGGTACTGGAAACACCATATATTTT
CASSLSSGLGTGNTIYF
>.|.|TRBV2|TRBJ2-4
TGTGCCAGCTTCCGGGGTCTAGCCAAAAACATTCAGTACTTC
CASFRGLAKNIQYF
>TRBD1|.|TRBV9|TRBJ2-5
TGTGCCAGCAGCGTAGGGGGGACAGGGGCGACCCAGTACTTC
CASSVGGTGATQYF
>TRBD2|few|TRBV11-2|TRBJ2-7
TGTGCCAGCAGTTTTAGCGGGGGGGCACGCTACGAGCAGTACTTC
CASSFSGGARYEQYF
>.|once|TRBV5-4|TRBJ2-6
TGTGCCAGCACCGGGGGAGGAAGCTCTGGGGCCAACGTCCTGACTTTC
CASTGGGSSGANVLTF
>.|.|TRBV7-2|TRBJ2-5
TGTGCCAGCAACGCCTTGAGTGGGGGGGGCGACGAGACCCAGTACTTC
CASNALSGGGDETQYF
>.|.|TRBV7-2|TRBJ2-7
TGTGCCAGCAGCTTAGGGGGCCCGCGCTCCTACGAGCAGTACTTC
CASSLGGPRSYEQYF